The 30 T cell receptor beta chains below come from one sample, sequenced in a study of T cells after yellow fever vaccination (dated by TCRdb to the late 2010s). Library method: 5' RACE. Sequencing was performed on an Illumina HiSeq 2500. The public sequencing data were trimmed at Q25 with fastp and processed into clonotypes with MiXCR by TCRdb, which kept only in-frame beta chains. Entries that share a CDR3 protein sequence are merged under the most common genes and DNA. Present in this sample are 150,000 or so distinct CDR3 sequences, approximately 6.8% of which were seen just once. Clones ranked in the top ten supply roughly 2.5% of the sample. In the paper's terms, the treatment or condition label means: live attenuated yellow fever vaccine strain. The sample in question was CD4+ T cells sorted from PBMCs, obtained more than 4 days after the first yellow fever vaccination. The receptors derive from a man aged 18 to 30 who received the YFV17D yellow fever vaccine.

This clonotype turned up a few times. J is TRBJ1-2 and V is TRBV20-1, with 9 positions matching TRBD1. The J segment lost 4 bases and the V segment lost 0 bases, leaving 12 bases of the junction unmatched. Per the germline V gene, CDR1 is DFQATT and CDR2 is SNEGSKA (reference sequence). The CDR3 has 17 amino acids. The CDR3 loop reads CSAREPTPGQGAYGYTF. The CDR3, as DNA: TGCAGTGCTAGAGAGCCCACGCCGGGACAGGGCGCCTATGGCTACACCTTC.

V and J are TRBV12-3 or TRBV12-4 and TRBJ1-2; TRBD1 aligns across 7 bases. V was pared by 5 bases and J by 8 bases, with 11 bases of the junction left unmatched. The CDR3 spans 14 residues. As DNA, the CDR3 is TGTGCCAGCAGTACGGGACAGCAAATCGGGGGCTACACCTTC. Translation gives CASSTGQQIGGYTF.

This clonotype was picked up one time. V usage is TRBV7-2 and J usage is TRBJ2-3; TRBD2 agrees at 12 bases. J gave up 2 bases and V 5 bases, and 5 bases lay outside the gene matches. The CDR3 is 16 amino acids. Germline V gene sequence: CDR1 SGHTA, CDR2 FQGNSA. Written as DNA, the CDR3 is TGTGCCAGCAGCCGAGGACTAGCGGGATTCACAGATACGCAGTATTTT. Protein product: CASSRGLAGFTDTQYF.

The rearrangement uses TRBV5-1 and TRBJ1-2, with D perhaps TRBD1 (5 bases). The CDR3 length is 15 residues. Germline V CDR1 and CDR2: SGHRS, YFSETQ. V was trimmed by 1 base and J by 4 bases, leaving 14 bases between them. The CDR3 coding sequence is TGCGCCAGCAGCTTGTCTCGGGGCCTGAGCTATGGCTACACCTTC. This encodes CASSLSRGLSYGYTF. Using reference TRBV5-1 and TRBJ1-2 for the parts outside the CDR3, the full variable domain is KAGVTQTPRYLIKTRGQQVTLSCSPISGHRSVSWYQQTPGQGLQFLFEYFSETQRNKGNFPGRFSGRQFSNSRSEMNVSTLELGDSALYLCASSLSRGLSYGYTFGSGTRLTVV.

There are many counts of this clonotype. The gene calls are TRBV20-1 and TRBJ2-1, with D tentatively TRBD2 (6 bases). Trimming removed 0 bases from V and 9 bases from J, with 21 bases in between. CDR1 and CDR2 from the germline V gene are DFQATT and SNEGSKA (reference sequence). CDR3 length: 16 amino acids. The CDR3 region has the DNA TGCAGTGCTAGAGATCCGAGGGCTAGCGTGGTGGGTGAGCAGTTCTTC. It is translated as CSARDPRASVVGEQFF.

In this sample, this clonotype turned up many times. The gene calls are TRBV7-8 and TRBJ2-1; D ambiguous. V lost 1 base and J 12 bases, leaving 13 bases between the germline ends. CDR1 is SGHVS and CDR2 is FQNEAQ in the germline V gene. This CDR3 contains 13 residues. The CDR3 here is CASSLVSEFGQFF. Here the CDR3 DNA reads TGTGCCAGCAGCTTAGTAAGCGAGTTCGGGCAGTTCTTC.

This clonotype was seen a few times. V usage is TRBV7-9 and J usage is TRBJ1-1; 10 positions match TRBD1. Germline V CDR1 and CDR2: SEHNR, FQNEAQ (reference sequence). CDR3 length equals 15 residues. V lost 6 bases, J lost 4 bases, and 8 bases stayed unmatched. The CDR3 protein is CASRVGQGVGTEAFF. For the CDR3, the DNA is TGTGCCAGCAGGGTCGGACAGGGGGTCGGCACTGAAGCTTTCTTT.

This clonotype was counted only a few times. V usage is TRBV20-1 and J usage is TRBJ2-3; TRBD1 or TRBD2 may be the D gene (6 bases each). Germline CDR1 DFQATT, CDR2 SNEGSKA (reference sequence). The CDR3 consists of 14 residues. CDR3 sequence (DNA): TGCAGGGTAGAGAGGGGGGAGAGCACAGATACGCAGTATTTT. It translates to CRVERGESTDTQYF.

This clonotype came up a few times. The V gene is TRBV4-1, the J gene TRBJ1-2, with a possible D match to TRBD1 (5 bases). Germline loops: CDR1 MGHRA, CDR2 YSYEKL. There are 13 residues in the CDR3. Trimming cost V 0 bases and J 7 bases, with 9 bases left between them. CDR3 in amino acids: CASSQDQQVGYTF. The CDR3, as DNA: TGCGCCAGCAGCCAAGATCAACAGGTTGGCTACACCTTC.

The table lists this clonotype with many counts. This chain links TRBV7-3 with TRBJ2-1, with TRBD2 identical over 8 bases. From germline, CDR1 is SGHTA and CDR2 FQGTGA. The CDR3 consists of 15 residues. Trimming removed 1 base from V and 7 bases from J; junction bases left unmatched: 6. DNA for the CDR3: TGTGCCAGCAGCTTAAATTCGGGGGGGCAGAATGAGCAGTTCTTC. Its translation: CASSLNSGGQNEQFF.

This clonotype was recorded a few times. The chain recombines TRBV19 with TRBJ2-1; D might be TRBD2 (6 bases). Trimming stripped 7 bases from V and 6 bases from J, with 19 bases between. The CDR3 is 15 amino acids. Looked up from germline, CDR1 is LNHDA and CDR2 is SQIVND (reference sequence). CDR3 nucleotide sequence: TGTGCCAGTAAAGAGTTCGGGGGTCCCGTCAATGAGCAGTTCTTC. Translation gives CASKEFGGPVNEQFF. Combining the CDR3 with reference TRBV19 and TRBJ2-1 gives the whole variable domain DGGITQSPKYLFRKEGQNVTLSCEQNLNHDAMYWYRQDPGQGLRLIYYSQIVNDFQKGDIAEGYSVSREKKESFPLTVTSAQKNPTAFYLCASKEFGGPVNEQFFGPGTRLTVL.

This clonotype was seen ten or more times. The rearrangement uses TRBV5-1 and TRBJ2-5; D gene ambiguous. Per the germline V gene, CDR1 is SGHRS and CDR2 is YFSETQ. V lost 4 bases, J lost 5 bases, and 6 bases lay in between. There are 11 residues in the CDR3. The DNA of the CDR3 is TGCGCCAGCAGCGAGAGGGAGACCCAGTACTTC. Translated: CASSERETQYF. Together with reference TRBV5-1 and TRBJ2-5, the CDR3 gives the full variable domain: KAGVTQTPRYLIKTRGQQVTLSCSPISGHRSVSWYQQTPGQGLQFLFEYFSETQRNKGNFPGRFSGRQFSNSRSEMNVSTLELGDSALYLCASSERETQYFGPGTRLLVL.

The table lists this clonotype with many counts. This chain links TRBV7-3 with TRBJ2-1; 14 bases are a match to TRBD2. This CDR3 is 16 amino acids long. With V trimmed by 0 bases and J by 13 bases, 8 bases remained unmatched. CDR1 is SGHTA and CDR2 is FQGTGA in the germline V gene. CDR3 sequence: CASSLTAGTSGGPQFF. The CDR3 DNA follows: TGTGCCAGCAGCTTAACGGCCGGGACTAGCGGGGGCCCACAGTTCTTC.

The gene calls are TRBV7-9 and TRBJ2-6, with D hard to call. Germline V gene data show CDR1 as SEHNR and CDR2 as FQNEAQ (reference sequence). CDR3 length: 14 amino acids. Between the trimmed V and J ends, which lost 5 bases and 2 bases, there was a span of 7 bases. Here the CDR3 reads CASSNRAGANVLTF. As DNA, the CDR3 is TGTGCCAGCAGCAATCGAGCTGGGGCCAACGTCCTGACTTTC.

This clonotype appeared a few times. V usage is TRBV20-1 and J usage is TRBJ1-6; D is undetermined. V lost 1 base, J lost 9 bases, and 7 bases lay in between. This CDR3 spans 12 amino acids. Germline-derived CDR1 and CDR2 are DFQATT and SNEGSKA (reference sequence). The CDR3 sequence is CSARAVGSPLHF. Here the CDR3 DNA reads TGCAGTGCTAGAGCCGTAGGTTCACCCCTCCACTTT.

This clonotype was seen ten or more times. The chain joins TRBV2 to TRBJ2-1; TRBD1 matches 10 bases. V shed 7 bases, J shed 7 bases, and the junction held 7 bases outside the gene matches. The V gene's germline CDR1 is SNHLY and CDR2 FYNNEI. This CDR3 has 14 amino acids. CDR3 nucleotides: TGTGCCAGCACTGGGACAGGGGTTTGGAATGAGCAGTTCTTC. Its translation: CASTGTGVWNEQFF.

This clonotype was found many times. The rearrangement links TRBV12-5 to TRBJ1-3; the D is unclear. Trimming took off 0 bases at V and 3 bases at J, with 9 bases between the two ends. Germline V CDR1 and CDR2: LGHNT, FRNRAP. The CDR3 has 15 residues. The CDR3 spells CASGLVPNSGNTIYF. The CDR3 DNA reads TGTGCTAGTGGTTTGGTACCGAACAGTGGAAACACCATATATTTT.

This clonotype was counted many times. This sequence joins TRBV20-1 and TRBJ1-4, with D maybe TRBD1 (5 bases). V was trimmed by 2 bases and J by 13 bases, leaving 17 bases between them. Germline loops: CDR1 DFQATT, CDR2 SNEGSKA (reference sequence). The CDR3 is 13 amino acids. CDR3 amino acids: CSARIYDSSRLFF. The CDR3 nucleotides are TGCAGTGCTAGAATCTACGACAGTAGCAGACTGTTTTTT.

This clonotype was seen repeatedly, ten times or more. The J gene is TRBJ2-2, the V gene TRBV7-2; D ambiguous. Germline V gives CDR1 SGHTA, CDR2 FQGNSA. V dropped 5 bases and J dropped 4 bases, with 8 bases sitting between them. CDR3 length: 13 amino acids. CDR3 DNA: TGTGCCAGCAGCGGGTATTCCACCGGGGAGCTGTTTTTT. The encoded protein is CASSGYSTGELFF.

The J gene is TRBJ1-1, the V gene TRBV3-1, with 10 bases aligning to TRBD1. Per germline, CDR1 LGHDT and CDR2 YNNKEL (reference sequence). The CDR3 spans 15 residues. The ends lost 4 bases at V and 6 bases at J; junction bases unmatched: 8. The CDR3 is CASSLRQGAAPEAFF. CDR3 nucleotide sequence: TGTGCCAGCAGCCTTAGACAGGGGGCAGCGCCTGAAGCTTTCTTT.

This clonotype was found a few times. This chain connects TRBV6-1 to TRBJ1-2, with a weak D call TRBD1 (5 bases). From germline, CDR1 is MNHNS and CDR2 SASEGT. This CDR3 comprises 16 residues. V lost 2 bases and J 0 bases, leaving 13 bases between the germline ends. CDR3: CASSEIRTYPNYGYTF. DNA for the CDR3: TGTGCCAGCAGTGAAATTAGGACATATCCTAACTATGGCTACACCTTC.

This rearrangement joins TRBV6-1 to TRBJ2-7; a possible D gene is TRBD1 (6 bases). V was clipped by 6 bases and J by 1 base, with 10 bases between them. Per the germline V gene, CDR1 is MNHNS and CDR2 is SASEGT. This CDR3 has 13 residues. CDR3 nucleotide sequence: TGTGCCAGCAGGGTCGGACAGTCCTACGAGCAGTACTTC. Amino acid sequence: CASRVGQSYEQYF.

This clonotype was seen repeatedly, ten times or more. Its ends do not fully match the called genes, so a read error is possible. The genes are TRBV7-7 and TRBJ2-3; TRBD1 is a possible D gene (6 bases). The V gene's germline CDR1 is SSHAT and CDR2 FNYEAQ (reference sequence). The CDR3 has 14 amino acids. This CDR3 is CASSLGQFTDTQYF. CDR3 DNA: TGTGCTAGCAGCTTAGGACAGTTCACAGATACGCAGTATTTT.

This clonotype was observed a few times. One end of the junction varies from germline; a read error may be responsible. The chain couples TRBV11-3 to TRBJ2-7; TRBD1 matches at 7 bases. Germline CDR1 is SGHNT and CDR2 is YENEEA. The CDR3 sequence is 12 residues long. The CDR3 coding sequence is TGTGCCAGCAGCTTAGGGGACAGCTACCAAGAGTTC. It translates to CASSLGDSYQEF.

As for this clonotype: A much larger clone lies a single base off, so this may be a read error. The CDR3 spells CAISGDGGHSNTGELFF. DNA of the CDR3: TGCGCCATCAGCGGAGATGGGGGGCACTCGAACACCGGGGAGCTGTTTTTT. The chain is built from TRBV5-1 and TRBJ2-2; D may correspond to TRBD1 or TRBD2 (6 bases each). There are 17 residues in the CDR3. Germline V gene sequence: CDR1 SGHRS, CDR2 YFSETQ.

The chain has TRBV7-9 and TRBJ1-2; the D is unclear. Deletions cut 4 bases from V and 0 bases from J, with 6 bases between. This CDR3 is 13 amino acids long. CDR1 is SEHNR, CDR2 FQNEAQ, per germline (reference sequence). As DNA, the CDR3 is TGTGCCAGCAGCTCCATAGCTAACTATGGCTACACCTTC. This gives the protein CASSSIANYGYTF. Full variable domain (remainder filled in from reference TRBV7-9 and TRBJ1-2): DTGVSQNPRHKITKRGQNVTFRCDPISEHNRLYWYRQTLGQGPEFLTYFQNEAQLEKSRLLSDRFSAERPKGSFSTLEIQRTEQGDSAMYLCASSSIANYGYTFGSGTRLTVV.

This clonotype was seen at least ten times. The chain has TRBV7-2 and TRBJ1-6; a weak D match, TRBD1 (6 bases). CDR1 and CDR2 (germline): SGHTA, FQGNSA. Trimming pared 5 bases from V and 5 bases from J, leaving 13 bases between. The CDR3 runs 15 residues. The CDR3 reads CASSRGAGHNSPLHF. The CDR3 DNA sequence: TGTGCCAGCAGCCGGGGGGCAGGTCATAATTCACCCCTCCACTTT.

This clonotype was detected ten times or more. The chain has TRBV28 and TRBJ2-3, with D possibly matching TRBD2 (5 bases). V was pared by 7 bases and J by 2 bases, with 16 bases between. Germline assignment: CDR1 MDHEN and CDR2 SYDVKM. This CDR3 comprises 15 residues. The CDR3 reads CASNRGGSNTDTQYF. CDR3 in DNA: TGTGCCAGCAATCGGGGTGGTAGTAACACAGATACGCAGTATTTT.

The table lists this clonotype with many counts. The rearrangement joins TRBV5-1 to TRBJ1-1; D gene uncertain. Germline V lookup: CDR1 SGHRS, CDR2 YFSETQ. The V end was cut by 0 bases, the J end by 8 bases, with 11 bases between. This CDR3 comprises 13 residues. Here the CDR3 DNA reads TGCGCCAGCAGCTTGGGTGACGCCAACGAAGCTTTCTTT. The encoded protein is CASSLGDANEAFF.

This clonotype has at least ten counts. CDR3 protein: CASSLGGGYTGELFF. The CDR3 DNA reads as TGTGCCAGCAGCTTAGGTGGGGGGTACACCGGGGAGCTGTTTTTT. The chain carries TRBV7-8 and TRBJ2-2; a possible D gene is TRBD2 (6 bases). The CDR3 totals 15 residues. CDR1 and CDR2 (germline): SGHVS, FQNEAQ. Trimming removed 1 base at V and 3 bases at J, with 9 bases between.